This TCR beta chain was observed in a study of blood T cell repertoires in COVID-19. The sample holds a few counts of this clone. The Seattle site enrolled patients during active infection and followed them longitudinally. Original methodology: The assay estimated nucleated cells by amplifying reference gene primers. Sequencing used immunoSEQ multiplex PCR; TCRdb keeps in-frame clones, though not all of them. V and J calls and clone size come straight from that table; D and trimming were deduced from the DNA. The profile covers tens of thousands of clones, with 78% appearing a single time and 6.3% taken by the ten largest. CDR3 length equals 14 residues. Unmatched junction bases numbered 3, after V lost 5 bases and J lost 9 bases. Germline CDR1 and CDR2: SEHNR and FQNEAQ (reference sequence).

This rearrangement joins TRBV7-9 to TRBJ2-1, with TRBD2 identical over 14 bases. The specimen was peripheral blood. The clonotype comes from a man between 65 and 79 years old with COVID-19, enrolled during active disease. The CDR3, as DNA: TGTGCCAGCAGCAGACTAGCGGGGGGGCGTGAGCAGTTCTTC. Its translation: CASSRLAGGREQFF.